The 22 T cell receptor beta chains in this list originate from one sample, sequenced in a study of blood T cells in healthy people across ages. With a J-beta primer mix and a sample-barcoded 5' primer, a second PCR ran roughly 6 to 12 cycles. TCRdb recomputed calls from the 5' RACE reads with MiXCR, one row per CDR3 protein. Among 780,000 or so distinct CDR3 sequences listed, 20% to 25% were seen once. The same specimen was also included in a second study, on T cells of mothers and their children.

What was sequenced was blood. These receptors were collected from a boy aged 5-17 years in good health.

J is TRBJ1-1 and V is TRBV19; 8 nucleotides agree with TRBD1. CDR3 size: 12 residues. Germline CDR1 reads LNHDA; CDR2 reads SQIVND (reference sequence). V trimming: 8 bases; J trimming: 6 bases; junction bases outside the gene matches: 5. As DNA, the CDR3 is TGTGCCAGTCGGACAGGGTTCTCTGAAGCTTTCTTT. This encodes CASRTGFSEAFF.

The chain recombines TRBV20-1 with TRBJ2-1; 11 bases are a match to TRBD2. The germline CDR1 and CDR2 sequences are DFQATT and SNEGSKA (reference sequence). This CDR3 has 17 residues. The junction had 10 bases not matched to a gene; V was cut back by 5 bases and J by 1 base. The DNA for the CDR3 is TGCAGTGCTGGAGGACTAGCGGGCCTTGAGTCCTACAATGAGCAGTTCTTC. Its translation is CSAGGLAGLESYNEQFF.

This sequence joins TRBV6-2 or TRBV6-3 and TRBJ2-3, with no clear D. This CDR3 comprises 12 residues. Germline V gene lookup returns CDR1 MNHEY and CDR2 SVGEGT. Deletions cut 8 bases from V and 4 bases from J, with 10 bases between. The CDR3 loop reads CASVGFADTQYF. The CDR3 DNA reads TGTGCCAGCGTGGGTTTCGCAGATACGCAGTATTTT.

The rearrangement uses TRBV11-2 and TRBJ2-7, with D possibly matching TRBD2 (6 bases). Trimming stripped 2 bases from V and 0 bases from J, with 11 bases between. Germline V gives CDR1 SGHAT, CDR2 FQNNGV. CDR3 size: 15 residues. The CDR3 DNA sequence: TGTGCCAGCAGCTTACTTCGGGGGATCTCCTACGAGCAGTACTTC. Translating gives CASSLLRGISYEQYF.

The CDR3 protein is CASSQAFAGGLGSYEQYF. The CDR3 region has the DNA TGCGCCAGCAGCCAAGCATTCGCGGGAGGGCTGGGCTCCTACGAGCAGTACTTC. J is TRBJ2-5 and V is TRBV4-3; 9 positions match TRBD2. The J call is in doubt because the DNA end fits TRBJ2-7 better. Germline V gene sequence: CDR1 LGHNA, CDR2 YSLEER. This CDR3 spans 18 amino acids.

This chain uses TRBV25-1 with TRBJ1-2; D gene uncertain. Germline loops: CDR1 MGHDK, CDR2 SYGVNS. This CDR3 is built from 14 residues. Trimming took 2 bases from V and 4 from J, leaving 11 bases between them. CDR3 nucleotides: TGTGCCAGCAGTGAAGGGTTGGGTGGCTATGGCTACACCTTC. Translated: CASSEGLGGYGYTF.

This chain uses TRBV5-1 with TRBJ2-7, with D possibly being TRBD2 (5 bases). V lost 0 bases and J lost 5, with 9 bases in between. The CDR3 extends over 13 amino acids. Germline loops: CDR1 SGHRS, CDR2 YFSETQ. CDR3 DNA: TGCGCCAGCAGCTTGGGGAGGATCGACGAGCAGTACTTC. This codes for CASSLGRIDEQYF.

This rearrangement joins TRBV12-3 or TRBV12-4 to TRBJ2-5; TRBD1 matches at 7 bases. The junction had 9 bases not matched to a gene; V was cut back by 6 bases and J by 5 bases. CDR3 length: 14 residues. The CDR3 region has the DNA TGTGCCAGCAGAAGAGAGACAGGGAAGGAGACCCAGTACTTC. Translated, it gives CASRRETGKETQYF.

The sample holds a few counts of this clonotype. J is TRBJ2-5 and V is TRBV6-2 or TRBV6-3; the match to TRBD2 covers 10 bases. The better agreement between TRBJ2-7 and the DNA end casts doubt on the J call. The V gene's germline CDR1 is MNHEY and CDR2 SVGEGT. This CDR3 region has 21 residues. The CDR3 reads CASSPRPPSGGATGMSYEQYF. CDR3 in DNA: TGTGCCAGCAGTCCCCGGCCCCCGAGCGGGGGGGCTACTGGGATGTCCTACGAGCAGTACTTC.

The J gene is TRBJ2-5, the V gene TRBV2; D tentatively fits TRBD1 or TRBD2 (6 bases each). The CDR3 length is 15 residues. Germline lookup yields CDR1 SNHLY and CDR2 FYNNEI. V lost 2 bases and J lost 3, with 13 bases in between. DNA of the CDR3: TGTGCCAGCAGTGAATGGCAGAGGGGGGAAGAGACCCAGTACTTC. The encoded protein is CASSEWQRGEETQYF. The whole variable domain, filled in from reference TRBV2 and TRBJ2-5, reads EPEVTQTPSHQVTQMGQEVILRCVPISNHLYFYWYRQILGQKVEFLVSFYNNEISEKSEIFDDQFSVERPDGSNFTLKIRSTKLEDSAMYFCASSEWQRGEETQYFGPGTRLLVL.

This sequence joins TRBV24-1 and TRBJ2-7; 13 bases are a match to TRBD2. The CDR3 has 20 residues. The V gene end was trimmed by 8 bases and the J gene end by 1 base; junction bases not matched to a gene: 19. CDR1 KGHDR and CDR2 SFDVKD come from the germline V gene. CDR3 nucleotides: TGTGCCACCATGCCCCAACTAGCGGGAGGGCCTTTTGCAATTTCCTACGAGCAGTACTTC. Translation: CATMPQLAGGPFAISYEQYF.

The sample holds many counts of this clonotype. The chain links TRBV4-3 to TRBJ1-4; possible D gene TRBD1, 6 bases. Trimming took off 0 bases at V and 0 bases at J, with 8 bases between the two ends. From germline, CDR1 is LGHNA and CDR2 YSLEER. The CDR3 contains 16 residues. CDR3 amino acids: CASSQDRGTTNEKLFF. The CDR3 DNA sequence: TGCGCCAGCAGCCAAGACAGGGGTACAACTAATGAAAAACTGTTTTTT.

The chain is built from TRBV12-3 or TRBV12-4 and TRBJ2-5; 9 positions agree with TRBD2. V dropped 3 bases and J dropped 0; count of bases not matched to a gene: 11. The CDR3 consists of 18 residues. CDR3 nucleotides: TGTGCCAGCAGTTTTGGCCTAGCGGGGATAAATAACCAAGAGACCCAGTACTTC. Residues: CASSFGLAGINNQETQYF.

This chain links TRBV20-1 with TRBJ2-1, with 8 bases that match TRBD1. V dropped 4 bases and J dropped 3; count of bases not matched to a gene: 2. CDR1 is DFQATT and CDR2 is SNEGSKA in the germline V gene (reference sequence). The CDR3 runs 13 residues. Here the CDR3 reads CSAIRGLYNEQFF. DNA of the CDR3: TGCAGTGCTATCAGGGGGCTCTACAATGAGCAGTTCTTC.

The V and J genes are TRBV14 and TRBJ2-4; D possibly corresponds to TRBD2 (5 bases). In germline, CDR1 is SGHDN, CDR2 FVKESK. V was cut by 0 bases and J by 0 bases, with 9 bases left in between. The CDR3 consists of 16 residues. The CDR3, as DNA: TGTGCCAGCAGCCAAGATCAGCGGAAAGCCAAAAACATTCAGTACTTC. Protein sequence: CASSQDQRKAKNIQYF.

The chain links TRBV20-1 to TRBJ2-5, with TRBD2 identical over 8 bases. This CDR3 is 15 amino acids long. Germline V gene lookup returns CDR1 DFQATT and CDR2 SNEGSKA (reference sequence). After removal of 2 bases from V and 5 bases from J, the junction contained 10 bases not matched to a gene. The CDR3 is CSARYSGTKRETQYF. The DNA of the CDR3 is TGCAGTGCTAGATATAGCGGGACTAAACGGGAGACCCAGTACTTC.

This clonotype has a count of ten or more. CDR3: CSARDSGGPVEAFF. The CDR3, as DNA: TGCAGTGCTAGAGATTCAGGGGGCCCGGTTGAAGCTTTCTTT. J is TRBJ1-1 and V is TRBV20-1; 8 bases line up with TRBD1. Looked up from germline, CDR1 is DFQATT and CDR2 is SNEGSKA (reference sequence). Trimming at V came to 0 bases and at J to 7 bases, leaving 7 bases not matched to a gene. CDR3 length: 14 amino acids.

The J gene is TRBJ2-6, the V gene TRBV20-1; the match to TRBD2 covers 8 bases. Germline-derived CDR1 and CDR2 are DFQATT and SNEGSKA (reference sequence). Losses at the gene ends were 3 bases for V and 0 bases for J; bases not matched to a gene: 4. CDR3 length equals 16 residues. The CDR3 DNA reads TGCAGTGCTAGTACGGGAGGGAGCTCTGGGGCCAACGTCCTGACTTTC. Protein: CSASTGGSSGANVLTF.

The chain joins TRBV18 to TRBJ2-1; D is unresolved. The V and J ends lost 2 bases and 0 bases respectively, with 14 bases between them. This CDR3 is built from 17 residues. Germline V gene data show CDR1 as KGHSH and CDR2 as LQKENI. CDR3 sequence: CASSPRVRSSSYNEQFF. The CDR3, as DNA: TGTGCCAGCTCACCAAGGGTTCGGTCAAGCTCCTACAATGAGCAGTTCTTC.

V and J are TRBV29-1 and TRBJ2-1; D is possibly TRBD1 (5 bases). This CDR3 comprises 12 residues. Germline CDR1 SQVTM, CDR2 ANQGSEA. Trimming shortened V by 3 bases and J by 7 bases, and 10 bases separated the two germline ends. The CDR3 region is CSVDRQGNEQFF. The DNA for the CDR3 is TGCAGCGTTGATCGGCAGGGTAATGAGCAGTTCTTC.

The J gene is TRBJ2-2, the V gene TRBV20-1; D perhaps matches TRBD1 (6 bases). Trimming removed 7 bases from V and 4 bases from J, with 13 bases in between. The CDR3 loop spans 13 amino acids. Germline V gives CDR1 DFQATT, CDR2 SNEGSKA (reference sequence). The DNA for the CDR3 is TGCAGTGGCCTCCAAGGGGGCACCGGGGAGCTGTTTTTT. It is translated as CSGLQGGTGELFF.

The CDR3 region is CASRLRRTNEKLFF. Written as DNA, the CDR3 is TGCGCCAGCAGACTCCGCCGAACTAATGAAAAACTGTTTTTT. The chain recombines TRBV23-1 with TRBJ1-4; D is ambiguous. TRBV23-1 is assigned to the ORF class and has an uncertain function. The V end was cut by 6 bases, the J end by 1 base, with 9 bases between. This CDR3 region has 14 residues.